A selection of T cell receptor beta chains follows, all from one sample in a study of cytomegalovirus exposure and HLA in healthy donors. Assay used: immunoSEQ multiplex PCR; TCRdb lists only in-frame clones, some missing. The table lists tens of thousands of clones. Sequenced material: PBMCs. The origin of the receptors is a man aged 35 to 55 in good health and CMV-seronegative. The CDR3 runs from the conserved cysteine through the conserved F or W. Fields, in order: J gene, V gene, D gene, CDR3 DNA, CDR3 protein. A D gene is named only where the DNA matches it firmly.

j_call: TRBJ1-1
v_call: TRBV28
d_call: -
cdr3_nt: TGTGCCAGCAGTTCCGCGAGCGAAGCTTTCTTT
cdr3_aa: CASSSASEAFF

j_call: TRBJ2-4
v_call: TRBV5-1
d_call: TRBD1
cdr3_nt: TGCGCCAGCAGCTTGGGGACAGGGAGGCCCAAAAACATTCAGTACTTC
cdr3_aa: CASSLGTGRPKNIQYF

j_call: TRBJ1-5
v_call: TRBV28
d_call: -
cdr3_nt: TGTGCCAGCAGTCCCTCCAGGGGTAGCAATCAGCCCCAGCATTTT
cdr3_aa: CASSPSRGSNQPQHF

j_call: TRBJ2-2
v_call: TRBV13
d_call: TRBD2
cdr3_nt: TGTGCCAGCAGCTACGCGACTAGCGGGGGGGGTGCCGGGGAGCTGTTTTTT
cdr3_aa: CASSYATSGGGAGELFF

j_call: TRBJ2-2
v_call: TRBV19
d_call: -
cdr3_nt: TGTGCCAGTAGTTCGGGGGGCCGGTACACCGGGGAGCTGTTTTTT
cdr3_aa: CASSSGGRYTGELFF

j_call: TRBJ2-4
v_call: TRBV6-5
d_call: TRBD1
cdr3_nt: TGTGCCAGCAGGAGAACAGGGGGAGCCAAAAACATTCAGTACTTC
cdr3_aa: CASRRTGGAKNIQYF

j_call: TRBJ2-6
v_call: TRBV6-1
d_call: TRBD1
cdr3_nt: TGTGCCAGCAGTGTTAGTCAGGGGGCGCCTGGGGCCAACGTCCTGACTTTC
cdr3_aa: CASSVSQGAPGANVLTF

j_call: TRBJ2-1
v_call: TRBV5-1
d_call: TRBD2
cdr3_nt: TGCGCCAGCAGCCCGACTAGCGGGGACGGTGAGCAGTTCTTC
cdr3_aa: CASSPTSGDGEQFF

j_call: TRBJ2-1
v_call: TRBV10-3
d_call: TRBD2
cdr3_nt: TGTGCCATCAGTGCTAGCGGGGGGGCTATCTCAAATGAGCAGTTCTTC
cdr3_aa: CAISASGGAISNEQFF

j_call: TRBJ2-3
v_call: TRBV30
d_call: TRBD2
cdr3_nt: TGTGCCTGGAACCCGGGACTAGGCACAGATACGCAGTATTTT
cdr3_aa: CAWNPGLGTDTQYF

j_call: TRBJ2-3
v_call: TRBV27
d_call: TRBD1
cdr3_nt: TGTGCCAGCGCCCGGGACAGGGGAACAGATACGCAGTATTTT
cdr3_aa: CASARDRGTDTQYF

j_call: TRBJ1-3
v_call: TRBV7-8
d_call: -
cdr3_nt: TGTGCCAGCAGCCCTACGCGGGGAAACACCATATATTTT
cdr3_aa: CASSPTRGNTIYF

j_call: TRBJ2-5
v_call: TRBV7-8
d_call: -
cdr3_nt: TGTGCCAGCAGCTTAGGACGGAGACAAGAGACCCAGTACTTC
cdr3_aa: CASSLGRRQETQYF

j_call: TRBJ1-6
v_call: TRBV19
d_call: -
cdr3_nt: TGTGCCAGTAACCCCACGGGGGGTTCACCCCTCCACTTT
cdr3_aa: CASNPTGGSPLHF

j_call: TRBJ2-3
v_call: TRBV6-4
d_call: TRBD1
cdr3_nt: TGCGCCAGCAGTGACTCGCAGGGGGGCACAGATACGCAGTATTTT
cdr3_aa: CASSDSQGGTDTQYF

j_call: TRBJ2-1
v_call: TRBV5-1
d_call: -
cdr3_nt: TGCGCCAGCAGCCGCGAGGGAACCGACGCGTCCTACAATGAGCAGTTCTTC
cdr3_aa: CASSREGTDASYNEQFF